This T cell receptor beta chain was recorded in a study of spatial heterogeneity in lung cancer. Using its own MiXCR run on the 5' RACE reads, TCRdb lists one record per CDR3 protein. Among about 15,000 distinct CDR3 sequences listed, just under 6.5% were seen once. The time point was: blood at routine non-recurrence follow-up after resection. This clonotype showed up many times. Trimming stripped 0 bases from V and 5 bases from J, with 11 bases between. This CDR3 has 14 residues. Germline CDR1 reads SGHRS; CDR2 reads YFSETQ. The input for sequencing was PBMCs, taken at follow-up. The sequence came from a male donor with early-stage non-small cell lung cancer. This chain uses TRBV5-1 with TRBJ2-5; D gene uncertain. The CDR3 DNA follows: TGCGCCAGCAGCTTGGACCCCGTGACGGAGACCCAGTACTTC. Its translation: CASSLDPVTETQYF.